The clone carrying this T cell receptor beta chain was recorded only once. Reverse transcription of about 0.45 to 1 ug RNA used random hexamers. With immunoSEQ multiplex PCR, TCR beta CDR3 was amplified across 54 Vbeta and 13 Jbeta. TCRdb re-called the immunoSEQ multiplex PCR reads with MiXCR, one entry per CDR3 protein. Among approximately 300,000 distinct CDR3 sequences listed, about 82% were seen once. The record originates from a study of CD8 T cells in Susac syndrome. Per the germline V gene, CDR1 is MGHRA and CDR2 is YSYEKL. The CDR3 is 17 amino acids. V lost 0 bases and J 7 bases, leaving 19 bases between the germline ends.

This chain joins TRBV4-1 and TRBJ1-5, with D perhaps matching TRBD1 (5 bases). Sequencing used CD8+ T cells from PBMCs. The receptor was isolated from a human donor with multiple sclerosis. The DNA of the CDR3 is TGCGCCAGCAGCCAAGATTGGGGATCCCGGGGCGAACAGCCCCAGCATTTT. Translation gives CASSQDWGSRGEQPQHF.